The 27 T cell receptor beta chains presented below share a single source sample, sequenced in a study of T cell responses to AZD1222 COVID-19 vaccine listed by TCRdb under 2021. The meaning of the sample's time point label: about 28 days (+/-7) after the second vaccine dose. To prepare the library, the immunoSEQ multiplex PCR assay was applied. The immuneACCESS repertoire file appears here via TCRdb, limited to in-frame rearrangements. These files lack a portion of the clones; in checked studies, under half of the deficit traces to unresolved V genes, and the cause of the others is not known. Counted in this sample were about 73,000 clones; nearly 90% of them appeared once. The ten largest clones represent 7.5% to 10% of the sample. This specimen was peripheral blood, taken 28 days after the second AZD1222 dose. These receptors were taken from an adult who received the AZD1222 COVID-19 vaccine.

The chain combines TRBV6-2 or TRBV6-3 with TRBJ1-1; D is uncertain. Trimming removed 3 bases at V and 0 bases at J, with 17 bases between. Germline V CDR1 and CDR2: MNHEY, SVGEGT. There are 17 residues in the CDR3. The CDR3 reads CASSYPLGREVNTEAFF. CDR3 in DNA: TGTGCCAGCAGTTATCCCCTCGGACGGGAGGTGAACACTGAAGCTTTCTTT.

This sequence joins TRBV6-5 and TRBJ2-7, with 9 bases matching TRBD2. The CDR3 contains 14 residues. V shed 10 bases, J shed 6 bases, and the junction held 13 bases outside the gene matches. CDR1 is MNHEY, CDR2 SVGAGI, per germline. The CDR3 region has the DNA TGTGCCAACAGAACTATAGCGGGAGTCTCCGAGCAGTACGTC. Translation: CANRTIAGVSEQYV.

V and J are TRBV3-1 (or the pseudogene TRBV3-2) and TRBJ2-2; 7 bases match TRBD1. The ends lost 4 bases at V and 5 bases at J; junction bases unmatched: 7. Per germline, CDR1 LGHDT and CDR2 YNNKEL (reference sequence). The CDR3 runs 15 residues. CDR3 in amino acids: CASSPTGVPTGELFF. For the CDR3, the DNA is TGTGCCAGCAGCCCAACAGGGGTCCCGACCGGGGAGCTGTTTTTT.

This clone has only a few counts. This chain links TRBV12-3 or TRBV12-4 with TRBJ2-1; D is perhaps TRBD1 (6 bases). The V end was cut by 7 bases, the J end by 5 bases, with 12 bases between. This CDR3 has 13 residues. The CDR3 DNA follows: TGTGCCAGCAACCTGGACAGTAACAATGAGCAGTTCTTC. It is translated as CASNLDSNNEQFF.

V and J are TRBV7-9 and TRBJ1-2; a weak D match, TRBD1 (5 bases). The germline V and J ends were trimmed by 1 base and 1 base, with 7 bases remaining between them. Germline CDR1 and CDR2: SEHNR and FQNEAQ (reference sequence). This CDR3 is 14 amino acids long. The CDR3 DNA is TGTGCCAGCAGCTTAGGGGGGGTTAACTATGGCTACACCTTC. Its translation is CASSLGGVNYGYTF.

The V call is TRBV6-6, the J call TRBJ1-2; 7 bases fit TRBD1. V lost 5 bases, J lost 9 bases, and 21 bases stayed unmatched. There are 17 residues in the CDR3. Germline CDR1 reads MNHNY; CDR2 reads SVGAGI (reference sequence). In DNA form, the CDR3 reads TGTGCCAGCAGTCCGTTGAGGCAGGGGGTCCGTAATACGCGCTACACCTTC. Translated, it gives CASSPLRQGVRNTRYTF.

In DNA form, the CDR3 reads TGCAGCGTTCACCCTCCGGGACAGCGTGGCTACACCTTC. Residues: CSVHPPGQRGYTF. J is TRBJ1-2 and V is TRBV29-1; 7 bases agree with TRBD1. Looked up from germline, CDR1 is SQVTM and CDR2 is ANQGSEA. The CDR3 spans 13 residues. The junction had 10 bases not matched to a gene; V was cut back by 5 bases and J by 7 bases.

This clone was observed a single time. The rearrangement uses TRBV5-1 and TRBJ2-3; D perhaps matches TRBD2 (6 bases). The CDR3 has 12 residues. The V end was cut by 7 bases, the J end by 0 bases, with 6 bases between. Germline assignment: CDR1 SGHRS and CDR2 YFSETQ. The CDR3 sequence is CASGTSTDTQYF. The CDR3 nucleotides read TGCGCCAGCGGGACTAGCACAGATACGCAGTATTTT.

The chain is built from TRBV5-1 and TRBJ2-5; the D gene could be TRBD1 or TRBD2 (5 bases each). In germline, CDR1 is SGHRS, CDR2 YFSETQ. This CDR3 is built from 17 residues. Trimming pared 0 bases from V and 7 bases from J, leaving 22 bases between. The CDR3 here is CASSLAGAGRTSGTQYF. The CDR3 nucleotides read TGCGCCAGCAGCTTGGCCGGGGCGGGCCGGACATCGGGGACCCAGTACTTC. The whole variable domain, remainder taken from reference TRBV5-1 and TRBJ2-5, is KAGVTQTPRYLIKTRGQQVTLSCSPISGHRSVSWYQQTPGQGLQFLFEYFSETQRNKGNFPGRFSGRQFSNSRSEMNVSTLELGDSALYLCASSLAGAGRTSGTQYFGPGTRLLVL.

This sequence joins TRBV2 and TRBJ2-7, with D perhaps TRBD1 or TRBD2 (5 bases each). There are 14 residues in the CDR3. From germline, CDR1 is SNHLY and CDR2 FYNNEI. The ends were cut back, 6 bases at V and 4 bases at J, with 16 bases in the middle. The CDR3 DNA is TGTGCCAGCAGGGACGCCGGGGCCTCTTACGAGCAGTACTTC. Amino acids: CASRDAGASYEQYF.

The J gene is TRBJ2-4, the V gene TRBV4-3; D uncertain. Looked up from germline, CDR1 is LGHNA and CDR2 is YSLEER. This CDR3 contains 15 residues. Trimming stripped 1 base from V and 0 bases from J, with 7 bases between. CDR3 nucleotide sequence: TGCGCCAGCAGCCAAGGTTCTCTAGCCAAAAACATTCAGTACTTC. It specifies CASSQGSLAKNIQYF.

In DNA form, the CDR3 reads TGCGCCAGCAGCTTGGACAGACCCCGTGGCACTGAAGCTTTCTTT. Translated, it gives CASSLDRPRGTEAFF. The chain is built from TRBV5-1 and TRBJ1-1; D not resolved. In germline, CDR1 is SGHRS, CDR2 YFSETQ. Trimming stripped 0 bases from V and 4 bases from J, with 13 bases between. The CDR3 has 15 residues. Looking up the rest from reference TRBV5-1 and TRBJ1-1 gives the full variable domain: KAGVTQTPRYLIKTRGQQVTLSCSPISGHRSVSWYQQTPGQGLQFLFEYFSETQRNKGNFPGRFSGRQFSNSRSEMNVSTLELGDSALYLCASSLDRPRGTEAFFGQGTRLTVV.

This rearrangement joins TRBV5-1 to TRBJ2-2; 7 bases map to TRBD1. This CDR3 has 14 residues. Unmatched junction bases numbered 7, after V lost 4 bases and J lost 7 bases. Germline V gene lookup returns CDR1 SGHRS and CDR2 YFSETQ. The CDR3 bases are TGCGCCAGCAGCAGGGGGCCGGTTGGCGGGGAGCTGTTTTTT. Its translation: CASSRGPVGGELFF.

The chain has TRBV3-1 (or the pseudogene TRBV3-2) and TRBJ1-5, with a tentative D call TRBD1 (5 bases). Germline V gene lookup returns CDR1 LGHDT and CDR2 YNNKEL (reference sequence). The ends were cut back, 3 bases at V and 4 bases at J, with 13 bases in the middle. This CDR3 spans 15 amino acids. For the CDR3, the DNA is TGTGCCAGCAGCCACTCAGGGTCAAGTAATCAGCCCCAGCATTTT. Translation gives CASSHSGSSNQPQHF.

The rearrangement links TRBV6-5 to TRBJ2-7, with D perhaps matching TRBD1 (6 bases). CDR3 size: 13 residues. The ends were cut back, 6 bases at V and 0 bases at J, with 9 bases in the middle. Germline CDR1 reads MNHEY; CDR2 reads SVGAGI. The CDR3 loop reads CASSRDNSYEQYV. CDR3 coding DNA: TGTGCCAGCAGCAGGGACAACTCCTACGAGCAGTACGTC.

For the CDR3, the DNA is TGTGCCAGCAGCCCCGTGGGGACTAACACTGAAGCTTTCTTT. Protein product: CASSPVGTNTEAFF. V and J are TRBV5-6 and TRBJ1-1; D may be TRBD1 (5 bases). The CDR3 consists of 14 residues. The ends were cut back, 4 bases at V and 2 bases at J, with 12 bases in the middle. The germline gives CDR1 SGHDT, CDR2 YYEEEE. Complete variable domain (other parts from reference TRBV5-6 and TRBJ1-1): DAGVTQSPTHLIKTRGQQVTLRCSPKSGHDTVSWYQQALGQGPQFIFQYYEEEERQRGNFPDRFSGHQFPNYSSELNVNALLLGDSALYLCASSPVGTNTEAFFGQGTRLTVV.

CDR3 in amino acids: CASSTPTSGRQNEQFF. The CDR3 coding sequence is TGCGCCAGCAGTACACCAACTAGCGGGAGACAAAATGAGCAGTTCTTC. The chain joins TRBV23-1 to TRBJ2-1, with TRBD2 matching 11 bases. TRBV23-1 is filed as an ORF, its function uncertain. The CDR3 extends over 16 amino acids. The trim removed 5 bases at V and 7 bases at J, leaving 10 bases unmatched.

The chain has TRBV7-3 and TRBJ1-4; D gene ambiguous. The germline V gene encodes CDR1 SGHTA and CDR2 FQGTGA. Between the trimmed V and J ends, which lost 2 bases and 2 bases, there was a span of 12 bases. The CDR3 has 16 amino acids. For the CDR3, the DNA is TGTGCCAGCAGCTTAGGCGGGAGGGCGACTAATGAAAAACTGTTTTTT. Translated, it gives CASSLGGRATNEKLFF.

The V gene is TRBV9, the J gene TRBJ2-7; TRBD2 matches at 7 bases. Looked up from germline, CDR1 is SGDLS and CDR2 is YYNGEE. The CDR3 sequence is 14 residues long. The trim removed 4 bases at V and 3 bases at J, leaving 7 bases unmatched. CDR3 in DNA: TGTGCCAGCAGCCTTGGGGGGGTAGGCTACGAGCAGTACTTC. Translating gives CASSLGGVGYEQYF.

The chain has TRBV19 and TRBJ1-2; D is undetermined. The CDR3 runs to 12 residues. V was cut by 4 bases and J by 7 bases, with 10 bases left in between. The germline gives CDR1 LNHDA, CDR2 SQIVND (reference sequence). CDR3 amino acids: CASSTPIRGYTF. CDR3 in DNA: TGTGCCAGTAGTACCCCCATCCGTGGCTACACCTTC.

The chain recombines TRBV28 with TRBJ2-4; possible D gene TRBD1, 6 bases. CDR3 length: 12 residues. V lost 11 bases, J lost 2 bases, and 10 bases lay in between. The V gene's germline CDR1 is MDHEN and CDR2 SYDVKM. CDR3 in amino acids: CASTGTKNIQYF. The CDR3 DNA sequence: TGTGCCTCAACAGGGACCAAAAACATTCAGTACTTC.

The DNA of the CDR3 is TGTGCCATCAGTGAGTCGGGGAGTAACACTGAAGCTTTCTTT. Translation gives CAISESGSNTEAFF. The J gene is TRBJ1-1, the V gene TRBV10-3; D gene uncertain. In germline, CDR1 is ENHRY, CDR2 SYGVKD. The V end was cut by 0 bases, the J end by 2 bases, with 7 bases between. The CDR3 has 14 amino acids.

The gene calls are TRBV7-9 and TRBJ2-3, with TRBD1 identical over 8 bases. CDR3 size: 15 residues. CDR1 is SEHNR, CDR2 FQNEAQ, per germline (reference sequence). V shed 5 bases and J 0 bases; nucleotides not matched to a gene: 4. As DNA, the CDR3 is TGTGCCAGCAGCGACAGGGGCGTGAGCACAGATACGCAGTATTTT. It specifies CASSDRGVSTDTQYF.

This clone has more than one count but fewer than ten. This chain links TRBV7-9 with TRBJ2-2, with D perhaps assigned TRBD1 or TRBD2 (6 bases each). CDR1 and CDR2 from the germline V gene are SEHNR and FQNEAQ (reference sequence). The CDR3 has 16 residues. The ends were cut back, 5 bases at V and 5 bases at J, with 18 bases in the middle. The CDR3 nucleotides read TGTGCCAGCAGCCCGATCCGGGGGCCTCAGACCGGGGAGCTGTTTTTT. It specifies CASSPIRGPQTGELFF.

The V call is TRBV27, the J call TRBJ2-1; a weak D match, TRBD2 (6 bases). Germline V CDR1 and CDR2: MNHEY, SMNVEV (reference sequence). V lost 6 bases and J lost 8, with 20 bases in between. The CDR3 totals 15 residues. In DNA form, the CDR3 reads TGTGCCAGCAGCAACCCGGGGGTGCGGAGGGATGAGCAGTTCTTC. It yields the protein CASSNPGVRRDEQFF.

The rearrangement uses TRBV2 and TRBJ1-5; D gene ambiguous. The CDR3 runs to 17 residues. V was shortened by 5 bases and J by 1 base, with 18 bases between the two germline ends. The germline V gene encodes CDR1 SNHLY and CDR2 FYNNEI. The chain's CDR3 is CASSRGSPRGSNQPQHF. The CDR3 DNA is TGTGCCAGCAGTCGTGGATCTCCTAGAGGGAGCAATCAGCCCCAGCATTTT. Together with reference TRBV2 and TRBJ1-5, the CDR3 gives the full variable domain: EPEVTQTPSHQVTQMGQEVILRCVPISNHLYFYWYRQILGQKVEFLVSFYNNEISEKSEIFDDQFSVERPDGSNFTLKIRSTKLEDSAMYFCASSRGSPRGSNQPQHFGDGTRLSIL.

The rearrangement uses TRBV19 and TRBJ1-1; 7 nucleotides align to TRBD1. In germline, CDR1 is LNHDA, CDR2 SQIVND (reference sequence). Trimming cost V 7 bases and J 10 bases; bases outside gene matches: 12. This CDR3 is 13 amino acids long. CDR3: CASTPTGRGRAFF. CDR3 nucleotide sequence: TGTGCCAGTACCCCGACAGGGAGGGGAAGAGCTTTCTTT.